The clone carrying this T cell receptor beta chain was found many times. Antigen specificity is unknown. Each CDR3 protein is one row after TCRdb ran MiXCR on the 5' RACE reads. The profile shows around 220,000 distinct CDR3 sequences, about 11% of them singletons. The record originates from a study of CD8 T cells in ankylosing spondylitis. Broader study findings: Clones linked to disease were reported to show significant enrichment in matched ankylosing spondylitis synovial fluid. About 8 highly homologous variants made up a TCR beta motif, and this motif appeared characteristic of ankylosing spondylitis blood.

V lost 3 bases and J lost 0, with 7 bases in between. Germline V CDR1 and CDR2: SEHNR, FQNEAQ (reference sequence). This CDR3 is 14 amino acids long. The sample comprised blood, either unsorted or a sorted T cell fraction (not recorded which). V gene TRBV7-9 combines with J gene TRBJ2-3; D call uncertain. This sequence originates from a male donor with ankylosing spondylitis or in good health (not recorded which). The CDR3 bases are TGTGCCAGCAGCTTGGTGGGGAGCACAGATACGCAGTATTTT. Translating it yields CASSLVGSTDTQYF.